This T cell receptor beta chain emerged from a study of T cells in Graves' hyperthyroidism and ophthalmopathy. There are 14 residues in the CDR3. V shed 3 bases and J shed 7 bases, with 13 bases lying between them. Germline CDR1 LNHNV, CDR2 YYDKDF (reference sequence). In its sample, this clonotype was seen once. RNA transcripts provided the source from which TCR beta CDR3 regions were amplified. HTBI primers were the set used in a first-round RT-PCR of the TCR CDR3. Each CDR3 protein is one row after TCRdb ran MiXCR on the multiplex PCR reads. The data hold hundreds of thousands of distinct CDR3 sequences, with around 38% observed a single time.

This receptor was taken from a man aged 18-30 years with Graves' hyperthyroidism. The source material was blood. The chain uses TRBV15 and TRBJ1-5, with a weak D call TRBD1 (5 bases). The DNA of the CDR3 is TGTGCCACCAGCAGGCAGGGAGCAGGGCAGCCCCAGCATTTT. This sequence encodes CATSRQGAGQPQHF. The variable domain in full, with the rest retrieved from reference TRBV15 and TRBJ1-5, is DAMVIQNPRYQVTQFGKPVTLSCSQTLNHNVMYWYQQKSSQAPKLLFHYYDKDFNNEADTPDNFQSRRPNTSFCFLDIRSPGLGDTAMYLCATSRQGAGQPQHFGDGTRLSIL.